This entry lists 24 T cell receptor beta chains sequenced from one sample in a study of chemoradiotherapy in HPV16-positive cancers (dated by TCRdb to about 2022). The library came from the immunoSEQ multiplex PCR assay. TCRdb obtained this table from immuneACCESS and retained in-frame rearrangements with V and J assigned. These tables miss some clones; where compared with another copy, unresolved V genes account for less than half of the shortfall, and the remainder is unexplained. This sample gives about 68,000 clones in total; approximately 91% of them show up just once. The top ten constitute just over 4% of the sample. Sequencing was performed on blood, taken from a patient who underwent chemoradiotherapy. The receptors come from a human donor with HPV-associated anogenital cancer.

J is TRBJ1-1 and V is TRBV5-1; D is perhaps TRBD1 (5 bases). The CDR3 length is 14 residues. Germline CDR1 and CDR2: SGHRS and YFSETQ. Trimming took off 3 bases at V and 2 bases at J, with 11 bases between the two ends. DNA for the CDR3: TGCGCCAGCAGCTCGGGACCGGCTAACACTGAAGCTTTCTTT. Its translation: CASSSGPANTEAFF.

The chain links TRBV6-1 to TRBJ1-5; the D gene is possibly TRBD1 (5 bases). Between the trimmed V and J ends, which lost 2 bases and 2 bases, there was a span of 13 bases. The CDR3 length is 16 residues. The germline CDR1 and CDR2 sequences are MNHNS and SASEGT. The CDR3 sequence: CASSELGRARNQPQHF. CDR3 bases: TGTGCCAGCAGTGAACTGGGCAGGGCGCGCAATCAGCCCCAGCATTTT.

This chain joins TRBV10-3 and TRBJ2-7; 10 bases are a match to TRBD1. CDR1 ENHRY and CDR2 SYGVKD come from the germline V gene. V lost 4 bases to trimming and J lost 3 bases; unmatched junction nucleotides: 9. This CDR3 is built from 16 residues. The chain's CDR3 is CAISGYTGTGVYEQYF. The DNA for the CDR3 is TGTGCCATCAGTGGCTACACCGGGACAGGGGTCTACGAGCAGTACTTC.

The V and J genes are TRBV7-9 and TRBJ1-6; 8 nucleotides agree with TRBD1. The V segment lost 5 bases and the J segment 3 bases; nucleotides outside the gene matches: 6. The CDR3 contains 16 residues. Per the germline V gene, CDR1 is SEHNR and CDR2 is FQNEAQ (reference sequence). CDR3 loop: CASSPDRGIYNSPLHF. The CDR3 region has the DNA TGTGCCAGCAGCCCTGACAGGGGAATCTATAATTCACCCCTCCACTTT.

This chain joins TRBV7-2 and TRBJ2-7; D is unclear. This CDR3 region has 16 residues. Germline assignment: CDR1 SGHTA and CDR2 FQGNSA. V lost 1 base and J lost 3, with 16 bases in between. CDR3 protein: CASSLGVNRAIYEQYF. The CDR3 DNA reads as TGTGCCAGCAGCTTAGGAGTAAACAGAGCTATCTACGAGCAGTACTTC.

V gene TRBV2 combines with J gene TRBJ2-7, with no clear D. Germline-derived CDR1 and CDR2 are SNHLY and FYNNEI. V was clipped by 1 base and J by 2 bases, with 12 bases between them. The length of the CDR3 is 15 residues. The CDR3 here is CASSEGRVFPYEQYF. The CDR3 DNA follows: TGTGCCAGCAGTGAAGGCCGGGTCTTCCCCTACGAGCAGTACTTC. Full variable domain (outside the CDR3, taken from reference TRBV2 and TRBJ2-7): EPEVTQTPSHQVTQMGQEVILRCVPISNHLYFYWYRQILGQKVEFLVSFYNNEISEKSEIFDDQFSVERPDGSNFTLKIRSTKLEDSAMYFCASSEGRVFPYEQYFGPGTRLTVT.

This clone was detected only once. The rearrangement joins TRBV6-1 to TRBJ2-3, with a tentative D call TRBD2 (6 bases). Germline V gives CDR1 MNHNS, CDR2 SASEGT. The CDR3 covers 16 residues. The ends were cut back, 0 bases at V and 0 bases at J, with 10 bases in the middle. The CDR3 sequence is CASSEAIGGSTDTQYF. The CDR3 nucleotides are TGTGCCAGCAGTGAAGCGATCGGGGGTAGCACAGATACGCAGTATTTT.

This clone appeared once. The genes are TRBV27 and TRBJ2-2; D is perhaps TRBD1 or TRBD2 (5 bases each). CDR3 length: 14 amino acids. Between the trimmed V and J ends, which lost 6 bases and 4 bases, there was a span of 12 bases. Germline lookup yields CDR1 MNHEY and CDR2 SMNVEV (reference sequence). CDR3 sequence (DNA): TGTGCCAGCAGAGGGACCTCGTTCACCGGGGAGCTGTTTTTT. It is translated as CASRGTSFTGELFF.

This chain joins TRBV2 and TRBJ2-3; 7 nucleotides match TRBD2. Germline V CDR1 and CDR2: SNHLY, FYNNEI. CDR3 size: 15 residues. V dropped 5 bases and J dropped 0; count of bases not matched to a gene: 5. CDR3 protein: CASSLSGVSTDTQYF. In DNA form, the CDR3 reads TGTGCCAGCAGTTTAAGCGGGGTCAGCACAGATACGCAGTATTTT.

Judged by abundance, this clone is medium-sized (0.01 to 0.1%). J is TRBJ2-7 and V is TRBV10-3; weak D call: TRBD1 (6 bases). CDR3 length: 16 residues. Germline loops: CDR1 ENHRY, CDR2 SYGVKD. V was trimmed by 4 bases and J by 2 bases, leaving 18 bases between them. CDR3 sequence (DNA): TGTGCCATCAGTGCGATAAAACAGGGTTTTGCCTACGAGCAGTACTTC. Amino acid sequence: CAISAIKQGFAYEQYF.

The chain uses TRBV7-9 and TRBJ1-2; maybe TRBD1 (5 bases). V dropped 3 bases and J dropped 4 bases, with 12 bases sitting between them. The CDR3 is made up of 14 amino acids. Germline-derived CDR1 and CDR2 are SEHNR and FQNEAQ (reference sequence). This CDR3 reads CASSLGEVGYGYTF. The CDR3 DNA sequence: TGTGCCAGCAGCTTGGGGGAGGTGGGCTATGGCTACACCTTC.

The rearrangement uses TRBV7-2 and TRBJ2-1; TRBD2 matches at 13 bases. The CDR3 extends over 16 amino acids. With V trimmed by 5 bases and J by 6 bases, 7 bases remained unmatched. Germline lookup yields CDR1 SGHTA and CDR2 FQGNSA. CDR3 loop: CASSLAGTSGANEQFF. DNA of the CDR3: TGTGCCAGCAGCCTCGCAGGGACTAGCGGGGCCAATGAGCAGTTCTTC.

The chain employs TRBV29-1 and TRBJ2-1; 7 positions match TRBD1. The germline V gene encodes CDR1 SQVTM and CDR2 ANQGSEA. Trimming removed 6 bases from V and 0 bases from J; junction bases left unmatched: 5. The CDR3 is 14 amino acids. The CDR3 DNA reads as TGCAGCGTGAAAGACAGGGACTCCTACAATGAGCAGTTCTTC. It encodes CSVKDRDSYNEQFF.

The CDR3 protein is CASTGRGINTEAFF. CDR3 in DNA: TGTGCCAGCACAGGCCGGGGGATTAACACTGAAGCTTTCTTT. The gene calls are TRBV2 and TRBJ1-1, with TRBD1 as a possible D gene (5 bases). This CDR3 contains 14 residues. Trimming shortened V by 7 bases and J by 2 bases, and 14 bases separated the two germline ends. Germline CDR1 SNHLY, CDR2 FYNNEI.

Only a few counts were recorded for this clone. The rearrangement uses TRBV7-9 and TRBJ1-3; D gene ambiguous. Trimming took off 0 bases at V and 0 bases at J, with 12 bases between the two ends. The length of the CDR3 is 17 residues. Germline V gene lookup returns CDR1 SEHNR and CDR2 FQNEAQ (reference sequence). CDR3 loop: CASSLAKWRSSGNTIYF. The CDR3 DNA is TGTGCCAGCAGCTTAGCGAAGTGGAGATCCTCTGGAAACACCATATATTTT.

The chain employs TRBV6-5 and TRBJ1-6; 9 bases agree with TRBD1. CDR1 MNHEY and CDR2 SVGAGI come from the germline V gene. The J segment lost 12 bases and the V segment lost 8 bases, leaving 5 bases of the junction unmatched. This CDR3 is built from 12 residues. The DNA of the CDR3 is TGTGCCAGCCGGGACAGGGACTTACCCCTCCACTTT. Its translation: CASRDRDLPLHF.

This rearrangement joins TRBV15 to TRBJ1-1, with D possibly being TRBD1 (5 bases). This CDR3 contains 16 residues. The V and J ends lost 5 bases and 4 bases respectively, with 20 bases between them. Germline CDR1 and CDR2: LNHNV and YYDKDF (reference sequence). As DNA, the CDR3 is TGTGCCACCAGCCCACGGGGCGATTGGGTAGGCACTGAAGCTTTCTTT. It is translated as CATSPRGDWVGTEAFF.

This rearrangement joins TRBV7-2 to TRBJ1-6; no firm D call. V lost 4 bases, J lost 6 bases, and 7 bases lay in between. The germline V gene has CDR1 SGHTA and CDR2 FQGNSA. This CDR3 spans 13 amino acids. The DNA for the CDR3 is TGTGCCAGCAGCTCTCAACCTAATTCACCCCTCCACTTT. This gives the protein CASSSQPNSPLHF.

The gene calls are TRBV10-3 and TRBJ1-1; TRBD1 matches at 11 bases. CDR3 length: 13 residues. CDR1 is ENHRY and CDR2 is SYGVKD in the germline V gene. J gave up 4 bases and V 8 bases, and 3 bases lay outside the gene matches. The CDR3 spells CAIGQGAGTEAFF. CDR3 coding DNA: TGTGCCATCGGACAGGGGGCTGGCACTGAAGCTTTCTTT.

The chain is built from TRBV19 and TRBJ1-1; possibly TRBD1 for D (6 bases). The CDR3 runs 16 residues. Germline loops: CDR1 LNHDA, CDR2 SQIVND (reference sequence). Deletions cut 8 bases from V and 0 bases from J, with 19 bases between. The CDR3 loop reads CASGETGKALNTEAFF. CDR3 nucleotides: TGTGCCAGTGGGGAAACAGGGAAGGCTCTGAACACTGAAGCTTTCTTT.

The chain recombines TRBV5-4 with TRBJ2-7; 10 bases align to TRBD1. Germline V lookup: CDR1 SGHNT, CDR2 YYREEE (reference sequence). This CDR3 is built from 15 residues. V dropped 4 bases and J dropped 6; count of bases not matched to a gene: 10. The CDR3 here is CASSRPGTGAAEQYF. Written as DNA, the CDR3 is TGTGCCAGCAGCCGACCCGGGACAGGGGCTGCCGAGCAGTACTTC. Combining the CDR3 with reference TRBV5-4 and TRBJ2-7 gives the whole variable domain ETGVTQSPTHLIKTRGQQVTLRCSSQSGHNTVSWYQQALGQGPQFIFQYYREEENGRGNFPPRFSGLQFPNYSSELNVNALELDDSALYLCASSRPGTGAAEQYFGPGTRLTVT.

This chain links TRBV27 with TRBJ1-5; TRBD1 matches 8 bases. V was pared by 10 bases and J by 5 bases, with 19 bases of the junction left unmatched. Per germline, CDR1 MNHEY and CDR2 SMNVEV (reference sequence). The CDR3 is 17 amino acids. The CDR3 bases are TGTGCCACCAGCCAGGGGACAGGAGGACGAGTTTATCAGCCCCAGCATTTT. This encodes CATSQGTGGRVYQPQHF.

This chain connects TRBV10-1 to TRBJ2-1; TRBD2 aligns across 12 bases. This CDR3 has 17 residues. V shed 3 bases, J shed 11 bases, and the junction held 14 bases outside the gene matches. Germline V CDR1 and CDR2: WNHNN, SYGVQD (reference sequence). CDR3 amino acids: CASSDLLAGGLPGQQFF. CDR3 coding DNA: TGCGCCAGCAGTGATTTACTAGCGGGGGGCCTTCCTGGTCAGCAGTTCTTC.

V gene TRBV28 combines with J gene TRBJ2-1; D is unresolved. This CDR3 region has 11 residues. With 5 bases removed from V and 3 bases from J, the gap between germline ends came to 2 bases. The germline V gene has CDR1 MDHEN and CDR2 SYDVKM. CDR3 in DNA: TGTGCCAGCAGTGGCTACAATGAGCAGTTCTTC. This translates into CASSGYNEQFF.